The 22 T cell receptor beta chains below all came from one sample that was sequenced in a study of cytomegalovirus exposure and HLA in healthy donors. Repertoires were generated with immunoSEQ multiplex PCR, while TCRdb's copy carries only in-frame clones and drops some. The table has under 130,000 clones, approximately 90% seen once. The sample comprised PBMCs. The receptors derive from a woman between 18 and 29 years old in good health and CMV-seropositive.

The rearrangement uses TRBV28 and TRBJ2-7; TRBD2 is a possible D gene (5 bases). The length of the CDR3 is 12 residues. Trimming shortened V by 6 bases and J by 1 base, and 7 bases separated the two germline ends. Germline V lookup: CDR1 MDHEN, CDR2 SYDVKM. The chain's CDR3 is CASSGVSYEQYF. The CDR3 bases are TGTGCCAGCAGCGGGGTGTCCTACGAGCAGTACTTC.

The chain has TRBV4-1 and TRBJ2-7; D is uncertain. Germline loops: CDR1 MGHRA, CDR2 YSYEKL. The ends were cut back, 1 base at V and 1 base at J, with 8 bases in the middle. CDR3 length: 14 amino acids. The CDR3 DNA reads TGCGCCAGCAGCCAAGTCCAGATTTCCTACGAGCAGTACTTC. Protein product: CASSQVQISYEQYF.

In this sample, this clone turned up a few times. The chain is built from TRBV6-5 and TRBJ1-2; no definite D call. CDR3 length: 12 residues. The V end lost 2 bases, the J end lost 7 bases, and 8 bases lay between the germline ends. The germline V gene has CDR1 MNHEY and CDR2 SVGAGI. CDR3 nucleotides: TGTGCCAGCAGTTACGCGACGGGTGGCTACACCTTC. Amino acids: CASSYATGGYTF.

The CDR3 is CASSLAQGIVEKLFF. In nucleotides, the CDR3 is TGTGCCAGCAGCTTAGCGCAGGGGATAGTGGAAAAACTGTTTTTT. The V call is TRBV7-9, the J call TRBJ1-4; perhaps TRBD1 as D (6 bases). V was clipped by 0 bases and J by 8 bases, with 13 bases between them. The V gene's germline CDR1 is SEHNR and CDR2 FQNEAQ (reference sequence). This CDR3 spans 15 amino acids.

The chain couples TRBV6-1 to TRBJ1-2; 9 positions agree with TRBD1. V was pared by 3 bases and J by 11 bases, with 4 bases of the junction left unmatched. Germline lookup yields CDR1 MNHNS and CDR2 SASEGT. This CDR3 is 12 amino acids long. The CDR3: CASSERTGVYTF. In DNA form, the CDR3 reads TGTGCCAGCAGTGAGAGGACAGGGGTGTACACCTTC.

J is TRBJ2-7 and V is TRBV5-1; 8 bases are shared with TRBD1. The CDR3 is 14 amino acids. CDR1 SGHRS and CDR2 YFSETQ come from the germline V gene. V shed 4 bases and J 0 bases; nucleotides not matched to a gene: 3. The DNA for the CDR3 is TGCGCCAGCAGCCTGACAGGGGCCTCCTACGAGCAGTACTTC. This sequence encodes CASSLTGASYEQYF.

The chain uses TRBV27 and TRBJ1-1; D call uncertain. V was cut by 0 bases and J by 1 base, with 6 bases left in between. The CDR3 sequence is 14 residues long. Per the germline V gene, CDR1 is MNHEY and CDR2 is SMNVEV (reference sequence). The CDR3: CASSLSRANTEAFF. CDR3 DNA: TGTGCCAGCAGTTTATCGAGGGCGAACACTGAAGCTTTCTTT.

The chain carries TRBV18 and TRBJ2-1; D is unclear. This CDR3 spans 15 amino acids. Germline V gives CDR1 KGHSH, CDR2 LQKENI. V was trimmed by 4 bases and J by 0 bases, leaving 10 bases between them. The chain's CDR3 is CASSLGQASYNEQFF. The CDR3 DNA reads TGTGCCAGCTCACTAGGCCAGGCCTCCTACAATGAGCAGTTCTTC.

The V and J genes are TRBV28 and TRBJ1-1; unclear D gene. V was trimmed by 5 bases and J by 8 bases, leaving 12 bases between them. The CDR3 contains 12 residues. Per the germline V gene, CDR1 is MDHEN and CDR2 is SYDVKM. The CDR3 DNA follows: TGTGCCAGCAGTCTTCTCGGACTAGAAGCTTTCTTT. Protein product: CASSLLGLEAFF.

V usage is TRBV19 and J usage is TRBJ2-5; possible D gene TRBD2, 6 bases. Trimming cost V 6 bases and J 5 bases, with 13 bases left between them. CDR1 is LNHDA, CDR2 SQIVND, per germline (reference sequence). The CDR3 sequence is 13 residues long. This CDR3 reads CASRSGAGETQYF. In DNA, the CDR3 is TGTGCCAGTAGATCCGGTGCGGGGGAGACCCAGTACTTC.

V and J are TRBV2 and TRBJ1-5; D gene ambiguous. This CDR3 contains 13 residues. Germline V gene lookup returns CDR1 SNHLY and CDR2 FYNNEI. Deletions cut 8 bases from V and 0 bases from J, with 8 bases between. DNA of the CDR3: TGTGCCAGCTTATCAGGTAGCAATCAGCCCCAGCATTTT. Residues: CASLSGSNQPQHF.

V is TRBV5-1 and J is TRBJ1-5, with a possible D match to TRBD1 (5 bases). V shed 0 bases and J shed 1 base, with 11 bases lying between them. Per germline, CDR1 SGHRS and CDR2 YFSETQ. The length of the CDR3 is 16 residues. CDR3 in amino acids: CASSLGGAQSNQPQHF. The DNA of the CDR3 is TGCGCCAGCAGCTTGGGTGGGGCACAGAGCAATCAGCCCCAGCATTTT.

The genes are TRBV6-1 and TRBJ1-2; 8 nucleotides line up with TRBD1. The ends lost 3 bases at V and 6 bases at J; junction bases unmatched: 18. Germline V gene data show CDR1 as MNHNS and CDR2 as SASEGT. The length of the CDR3 is 18 residues. This CDR3 is CASSDNRRRVQGADGYTF. CDR3 DNA sequence: TGTGCCAGCAGTGACAACCGGCGGCGAGTGCAGGGGGCTGATGGCTACACCTTC.

J is TRBJ1-5 and V is TRBV5-4; D is unclear. This CDR3 is 13 amino acids long. Germline V gives CDR1 SGHNT, CDR2 YYREEE (reference sequence). Trimming took 4 bases from V and 8 from J, leaving 13 bases between them. The CDR3 DNA is TGTGCCAGCAGCCCGGGGAGGCGGGAGCCCCAGCATTTT. It yields the protein CASSPGRREPQHF.

The J gene is TRBJ1-2, the V gene TRBV27, with 9 bases that match TRBD1. This CDR3 comprises 14 residues. Germline trimming cut 3 bases from V and 6 bases from J; bases unmatched to any gene: 5. The V gene's germline CDR1 is MNHEY and CDR2 SMNVEV (reference sequence). The DNA for the CDR3 is TGTGCCAGCAGTTTCGCAGACAGGGGGAATGGCTACACCTTC. It encodes CASSFADRGNGYTF.

The V call is TRBV7-8, the J call TRBJ2-2; D is possibly TRBD1 (7 bases). The CDR3 is made up of 12 amino acids. Looked up from germline, CDR1 is SGHVS and CDR2 is FQNEAQ. Trimming cost V 10 bases and J 8 bases, with 14 bases left between them. The CDR3 coding sequence is TGTGCCACCGCCAGGGGGACTGGGGAGCTGTTTTTT. This translates into CATARGTGELFF.

This CDR3 reads CASSRTVNYGYTF. The CDR3 DNA sequence: TGTGCCAGCAGCAGGACAGTTAACTATGGCTACACCTTC. The chain recombines TRBV28 with TRBJ1-2, with D maybe TRBD1 (6 bases). V was clipped by 6 bases and J by 1 base, with 9 bases between them. CDR3 length equals 13 residues. The germline V gene encodes CDR1 MDHEN and CDR2 SYDVKM.

The chain has TRBV6-5 and TRBJ1-1, with a tentative D call TRBD1 (6 bases). Germline CDR1 is MNHEY and CDR2 is SVGAGI. Trimming shortened V by 6 bases and J by 0 bases, and 11 bases separated the two germline ends. The length of the CDR3 is 14 residues. The CDR3 protein is CASRTGLLNTEAFF. CDR3 bases: TGTGCCAGCAGGACAGGACTTCTGAACACTGAAGCTTTCTTT.

The V call is TRBV6-1, the J call TRBJ1-1; D might be TRBD1 (5 bases). Per the germline V gene, CDR1 is MNHNS and CDR2 is SASEGT. Trimming removed 8 bases at V and 1 base at J, with 11 bases between. The CDR3 consists of 13 residues. CDR3 in amino acids: CASLLRANTEAFF. The CDR3 DNA reads TGTGCCAGCTTACTCAGGGCGAACACTGAAGCTTTCTTT.

The gene calls are TRBV5-1 and TRBJ2-7, with D possibly matching TRBD2 (5 bases). Trimming shortened V by 4 bases and J by 3 bases, and 11 bases separated the two germline ends. CDR3 length: 13 residues. Germline V gene lookup returns CDR1 SGHRS and CDR2 YFSETQ. CDR3 sequence reads: CASSEGLNYEQYF. The CDR3 DNA reads as TGCGCCAGCAGCGAGGGATTAAACTACGAGCAGTACTTC.

CDR3 sequence reads: CASSSGGADTQYF. The DNA of the CDR3 is TGTGCCAGCAGCAGCGGTGGGGCAGATACGCAGTATTTT. This chain links TRBV5-4 with TRBJ2-3; D is perhaps TRBD2 (5 bases). The CDR3 covers 13 residues. Between the trimmed V and J ends, which lost 4 bases and 4 bases, there was a span of 10 bases. Germline lookup yields CDR1 SGHNT and CDR2 YYREEE (reference sequence).

This clone came up a few times. Written as DNA, the CDR3 is TGTGCCAGCAGCTTAGCGAAAACGGGGAGAGGAAACACCATATATTTT. This codes for CASSLAKTGRGNTIYF. J is TRBJ1-3 and V is TRBV7-9; no reliable D call. CDR1 is SEHNR, CDR2 FQNEAQ, per germline (reference sequence). This CDR3 spans 16 amino acids. V dropped 0 bases and J dropped 4 bases, with 13 bases sitting between them.